A single sample is the source of the 10 T cell receptor beta chains below, sequenced in a study of blood T cell repertoires in COVID-19 (TCRdb year 2020). The library was produced with the immunoSEQ multiplex PCR assay. TCRdb obtained this table from immuneACCESS and retained in-frame rearrangements with V and J assigned. These tables miss some clones; where compared with another copy, unresolved V genes account for less than half of the shortfall, and the remainder is unexplained. The sample table contains some 120,000 clones; only one count was recorded for 75% to 90% of them. Around 4.7% of the sample goes to the ten largest clones. Sequenced sample: peripheral blood. These receptor sequences come from a human donor in a cohort sampled during active COVID-19.

V gene TRBV5-1 combines with J gene TRBJ1-1; no reliable D call. Deletions cut 0 bases from V and 0 bases from J, with 9 bases between. CDR3 length equals 15 residues. The germline V gene encodes CDR1 SGHRS and CDR2 YFSETQ. Here the CDR3 DNA reads TGCGCCAGCAGCTTGGGTGCAGACATGAACACTGAAGCTTTCTTT. This encodes CASSLGADMNTEAFF. Drawing the rest from reference TRBV5-1 and TRBJ1-1, the complete variable domain is KAGVTQTPRYLIKTRGQQVTLSCSPISGHRSVSWYQQTPGQGLQFLFEYFSETQRNKGNFPGRFSGRQFSNSRSEMNVSTLELGDSALYLCASSLGADMNTEAFFGQGTRLTVV.

This clone is a singleton in its sample. The chain employs TRBV27 and TRBJ1-2; TRBD1 agrees at 8 bases. Germline CDR1 is MNHEY and CDR2 is SMNVEV (reference sequence). V shed 3 bases, J shed 7 bases, and the junction held 10 bases outside the gene matches. This CDR3 spans 15 amino acids. The CDR3 DNA is TGTGCCAGCAGTTTCTACCGAGACAGGGGAAGTGGCTACACCTTC. This sequence encodes CASSFYRDRGSGYTF.

The genes are TRBV5-4 and TRBJ2-5; D gene ambiguous. The V and J ends lost 0 bases and 2 bases respectively, with 5 bases between them. The germline V gene encodes CDR1 SGHNT and CDR2 YYREEE (reference sequence). The CDR3 runs 13 residues. The CDR3 sequence is CASSLVQQETQYF. The CDR3 bases are TGTGCCAGCAGCTTGGTACAGCAAGAGACCCAGTACTTC.

The V gene is TRBV12-5, the J gene TRBJ2-1; 9 positions agree with TRBD1. The CDR3 is 16 residues long. Losses at the gene ends were 3 bases for V and 6 bases for J; bases not matched to a gene: 9. Germline V gene lookup returns CDR1 LGHNT and CDR2 FRNRAP. The CDR3 loop reads CASGFLQGQGANEQFF. The CDR3 DNA reads TGTGCTAGTGGTTTCCTTCAGGGACAGGGCGCCAATGAGCAGTTCTTC.

DNA for the CDR3: TGTGCCAGCAGTTTACCCCCTCGACAGGGCGGGTATGCTGAAGCTTTCTTT. Translated, it gives CASSLPPRQGGYAEAFF. V is TRBV27 and J is TRBJ1-1; 7 nucleotides agree with TRBD1. The germline CDR1 and CDR2 sequences are MNHEY and SMNVEV (reference sequence). There are 17 residues in the CDR3. The V gene end was trimmed by 2 bases and the J gene end by 6 bases; junction bases not matched to a gene: 15.

V is TRBV2 and J is TRBJ2-7; 7 bases align to TRBD2. The germline V gene has CDR1 SNHLY and CDR2 FYNNEI. Trimming at V came to 5 bases and at J to 2 bases, leaving 12 bases not matched to a gene. The CDR3 has 16 residues. The CDR3 nucleotides are TGTGCCAGCAGTTCTGGGATTAGCGGGTCCCCCTACGAGCAGTACGTC. Protein product: CASSSGISGSPYEQYV.

V usage is TRBV5-1 and J usage is TRBJ2-5; tentatively, D is TRBD1 (6 bases). Between the trimmed V and J ends, which lost 0 bases and 4 bases, there was a span of 7 bases. Germline lookup yields CDR1 SGHRS and CDR2 YFSETQ. This CDR3 contains 13 residues. The CDR3 DNA follows: TGCGCCAGCAGCTTGGAAGGGGGAGAGACCCAGTACTTC. Translation: CASSLEGGETQYF.

The rearrangement uses TRBV4-2 and TRBJ2-5; TRBD1 matches at 9 bases. The CDR3 has 16 amino acids. V gave up 2 bases and J gave up 5 bases; unmatched junction bases: 9. Germline CDR1 reads LGHNA; CDR2 reads YNFKEQ. As DNA, the CDR3 is TGTGCCAGCAGCCAACAGGGACAGGGCCTTTCGGAGACCCAGTACTTC. Residues: CASSQQGQGLSETQYF.

The chain joins TRBV27 to TRBJ2-1; tentatively, D is TRBD2 (5 bases). Trimming left V 3 bases short and J 3 bases short, with 12 bases between. Germline lookup yields CDR1 MNHEY and CDR2 SMNVEV (reference sequence). The CDR3 totals 15 residues. Here the CDR3 reads CASSFRRADYNEQFF. CDR3 sequence (DNA): TGTGCCAGCAGTTTCCGGCGGGCGGACTACAATGAGCAGTTCTTC.

This sequence joins TRBV5-1 and TRBJ2-7; 7 bases line up with TRBD1. The J segment lost 3 bases and the V segment lost 3 bases, leaving 6 bases of the junction unmatched. Germline values: CDR1 SGHRS, CDR2 YFSETQ. The CDR3 loop spans 14 amino acids. Here the CDR3 DNA reads TGCGCCAGCAGCTCGCCGGGACAGTACTACGAGCAGTACTTC. This gives the protein CASSSPGQYYEQYF.